This T cell receptor beta chain is from a study of T cells in Graves' hyperthyroidism and ophthalmopathy (dated by TCRdb to between 2019 and 2020). Background on the whole study: Peripheral blood samples were taken at the time of initial diagnosis, prior to any treatment. The roughly 94 discovery patients were randomly split 7:3 into training and test sets. The study also compared thyroid tissue and blood T-cell repertoires from more than five Graves' hyperthyroidism patients. Following sampling, methimazole starting at 30 mg daily was given to hyperthyroidism patients, and high-dose intravenous methylprednisolone was given to ophthalmopathy patients. The paper reports TCR Vbeta CDR3 sequencing of some 140 peripheral blood samples: under 45 ophthalmopathy, 70 to 85 hyperthyroidism and 17 progressor patients. Prospective prediction of ophthalmopathy was tested in an independent validation cohort consisting of roughly 20 hyperthyroidism patients and about 17 patients who later progressed to ophthalmopathy. TCR V-J signatures able to tell the groups apart were searched for in a discovery cohort of more than 90 patients, of whom more than 40 had Graves' ophthalmopathy and about 60 had stable Graves' hyperthyroidism. Here is what the overall study found, with its caveats: Ophthalmopathy was separated from stable hyperthyroidism by a 13 V-J signature model, with around 88% sensitivity and just over 81% specificity obtained in cross-validation and 80%/75% obtained in testing. In validation, the model predicted progression to ophthalmopathy with around 71% sensitivity and around 72% specificity, a median of about six months before onset. Most expanded thyroid clonotypes (frequency above 0.001) were also found in blood, which suggests that blood repertoires may mirror thyroid immune responses. No statistical method was used to set the sample size in advance, and investigators knew the group allocation.

Amplification of TCR beta CDR3 regions was carried out from RNA transcripts. For the first round of RT-PCR on the TCR CDR3, the HTBI primer set was used together with the Qiagen OneStep RT-PCR kit. Libraries were constructed in a second round of multiplex PCR, after which size selection and purification were carried out. The libraries were sequenced on an Illumina HiSeq2000 using paired-end 100 bp reads. Per the authors' processing: SOAPnuke was used to process the raw data, with reads discarded if the reads contained adapters or uncalled bases, had a mean Phred below 15, or lacked an exact constant-primer or identifier match. High-quality paired reads were merged using COPE v1.2.5, and each unique nucleotide sequence was defined as a clonotype. MiTCR v1.1 was used to align the clonotypes against IMGT TRBV, TRBD and TRBJ reference segments. Only V-J combinations with frequency above 0.0001, covering 99% to 99.2% of repertoires, were analysed. A TCS score was defined as the ratio of F50 (clonal expansion) to E x V (chaos), with BLOSUM62-based TCRdist applied between CDR3 peptides within each V-J. Welch's t-statistics and random forest reduced just over 500 V-J features to fewer than 15, which were used in a naive Bayes classifier (R e1071). The public reads were reprocessed in TCRdb via fastp at Q25 and MiXCR, keeping in-frame beta chains. Rows are combined by CDR3 protein, so each entry shows the most common genes and DNA. The V and J calls and clone size are TCRdb's, not the authors'. For this sample there are about 400,000 distinct CDR3 sequences; roughly 13% appear just once. The ten biggest clones cover 25% to 30% of the sample.

This clonotype occurred a few times. Its target antigen remains unknown. No per-base quality is available; no much larger clone lies one base away. From a lookup of the germline V gene (reference sequence), CDR1 and CDR2 are LNHDA and SQIVND. From the cysteine up to the phenylalanine, the CDR3 has a length of 15 residues. Solely the CDR3 DNA is kept, with 45 bases framed from the first base. Between the V and J ends, shortened by 0 bases and 8 bases respectively, the junction contains 16 bases. In the ophthalmopathy patients, disease was moderately to severely active, with a Clinical Activity Score of 3 or more, a NOSPECS grade of 4 or more, and a duration of less than 3 months. Patients with uncontrolled infections, other autoimmune diseases, pregnancy or lactation were excluded. Diagnoses relied on clinical symptoms, serum thyroxine and TRAb, thyroid ultrasound and orbital computed tomography. Ficoll-Paque density gradient centrifugation was used to isolate PBMCs from around 10 ml of fresh peripheral blood. Trizol reagent was used to extract total RNA, and RNA quality was then checked on an Agilent 2100 Bioanalyzer.

This TCR was recovered from a man in his fifties or sixties with Graves' ophthalmopathy. The chain is assembled from TRBV19 and TRBJ1-2; there is no confident call for the D gene. The sequenced sample was blood. CDR3 protein: CASSIDRGGMRGYTF. Here is the DNA: TGTGCCAGTAGTATAGATCGTGGAGGGATGCGGGGCTACACCTTC. Beyond the CDR3, the reference TRBV19 and TRBJ1-2 genes provide the residues; the full variable domain reads: DGGITQSPKYLFRKEGQNVTLSCEQNLNHDAMYWYRQDPGQGLRLIYYSQIVNDFQKGDIAEGYSVSREKKESFPLTVTSAQKNPTAFYLCASSIDRGGMRGYTFGSGTRLTVV.